Listed below are T cell receptor beta chains from one sample, sequenced in a study of beta chain features in type 1 diabetes. TCRdb's table, derived via immunoSEQ multiplex PCR, lists solely in-frame clones and lacks some. The sample carries roughly 400,000 clones, 8% to 10% recorded once. Sequencing was carried out using central memory CD4+ T cells from blood. The receptors originated from a man aged 25-40 years with type 1 diabetes. Both conserved end residues are part of each CDR3. The D gene is left open where the match is weak. Part of the rows lack a size; the others show once, few, many or a class for expanded clones.

v_gene	j_gene	d_gene	abundance	CDR3aa	CDR3nt
TRBV28	TRBJ2-3	NA	NA	CASSLNTDTDTQYF	TGTGCCAGCAGTTTAAATACTGACACAGATACGCAGTATTTT
TRBV28	TRBJ2-7	TRBD1	NA	CASSSGQGVGEQYF	TGTGCCAGCAGTTCAGGACAGGGGGTAGGCGAGCAGTACTTC
TRBV18	TRBJ1-3	TRBD1	NA	CASSPGQGVYSGNTIYF	TGTGCCAGCTCACCCGGACAGGGGGTTTACTCTGGAAACACCATATATTTT
TRBV11-2	TRBJ2-1	NA	NA	CASSQRGSSYNEQFF	TGTGCCAGCAGCCAGAGAGGGAGCTCCTACAATGAGCAGTTCTTC
TRBV11-2	TRBJ2-1	NA	NA	CASSFPKVGDNEQFF	TGTGCCAGCAGCTTTCCTAAGGTAGGGGACAATGAGCAGTTCTTC
TRBV5-1	TRBJ2-1	NA	few	CASSLGGWNEQFF	TGCGCCAGCAGCTTGGGGGGTTGGAATGAGCAGTTCTTC
TRBV7-9	TRBJ1-6	TRBD1	NA	CASRPGGSSPLHF	TGTGCCAGCAGGCCAGGGGGCAGTTCACCCCTCCACTTT
TRBV11-2	TRBJ1-2	NA	NA	CASSLREHYGYTF	TGTGCCAGCAGCTTGAGGGAACACTATGGCTACACCTTC
TRBV6-6	TRBJ2-1	NA	many	CASSYSRVYNEQFF	TGTGCCAGCAGTTACTCCAGGGTGTACAATGAGCAGTTCTTC
TRBV4-2	TRBJ1-4	TRBD1	NA	CASSHNVGQGTNEKLFF	TGTGCCAGCAGCCATAACGTGGGACAGGGAACTAATGAAAAACTGTTTTTT
TRBV11-2	TRBJ1-2	TRBD1	NA	CASAIGTGNVAGYGYTF	TGTGCCAGCGCAATCGGGACAGGGAACGTGGCCGGCTATGGCTACACCTTC
TRBV27	TRBJ2-3	TRBD1	NA	CASSFRDRGRTDTQYF	TGTGCCAGCAGTTTCCGGGACAGGGGGCGCACAGATACGCAGTATTTT
TRBV4-3	TRBJ2-5	NA	NA	CASSQQLETETQYF	TGCGCCAGCAGCCAACAGCTGGAAACGGAGACCCAGTACTTC
TRBV5-4	TRBJ2-2	TRBD1	few	CASSGNRGMNTGELFF	TGTGCCAGCAGCGGGAACAGGGGGATGAACACCGGGGAGCTGTTTTTT
TRBV10-2	TRBJ2-2	NA	NA	CASTAAGSNTGELFF	TGCGCCAGCACTGCTGCCGGGTCCAACACCGGGGAGCTGTTTTTT
TRBV10-3	TRBJ2-7	TRBD1	few	CAISGPGTGTYEQYF	TGTGCCATCAGTGGCCCCGGGACAGGGACCTACGAGCAGTACTTC
TRBV14	TRBJ2-7	NA	many	CASSQDLGDGYEQYF	TGTGCCAGCAGCCAAGATCTCGGGGACGGGTACGAGCAGTACTTC
TRBV27	TRBJ2-7	TRBD2	many	CASSLTGGYEQYF	TGTGCCAGCAGTTTAACCGGGGGGTACGAGCAGTACTTC
TRBV5-1	TRBJ2-7	NA	few	CASSLESDGVYEQYF	TGCGCCAGCAGCTTGGAGTCCGACGGAGTTTACGAGCAGTACTTC
TRBV7-2	TRBJ1-2	NA	few	CASSSTSRGYGYTF	TGTGCCAGCAGCTCTACGTCGAGGGGCTATGGCTACACCTTC
TRBV5-1	TRBJ2-3	NA	NA	CASSLGHDTDTQYF	TGCGCCAGCAGCTTGGGGCACGACACAGATACGCAGTATTTT
TRBV7-2	TRBJ2-5	NA	NA	CASSLVWGNQETQYF	TGTGCCAGCAGCTTAGTCTGGGGGAACCAAGAGACCCAGTACTTC
TRBV28	TRBJ2-7	NA	NA	CASSLSFGQFNEQYF	TGTGCCAGCAGTTTATCGTTTGGACAGTTTAACGAGCAGTACTTC
TRBV7-8	TRBJ1-4	NA	few	CASSSRRGSSTNEKLFF	TGTGCCAGCAGCTCCCGTAGGGGATCTTCAACTAATGAAAAACTGTTTTTT
TRBV6-5	TRBJ1-1	NA	NA	CATLTGTEAFF	TGTGCCACCTTGACCGGGACTGAAGCTTTCTTT
TRBV10-3	TRBJ2-1	NA	NA	CAIRGYNEQFF	TGTGCCATCAGGGGATACAATGAGCAGTTCTTC
TRBV28	TRBJ2-7	TRBD2	NA	CASGRTSGASPYEQYF	TGTGCCAGCGGCCGAACTAGCGGGGCCTCCCCCTACGAGCAGTACTTC
TRBV27	TRBJ1-1	TRBD1	few	CASSLLGGSGGMNTEAFF	TGTGCCAGCAGTTTATTAGGTGGGTCAGGGGGCATGAACACTGAAGCTTTCTTT
TRBV5-1	TRBJ1-5	NA	NA	CASSLGGNSNQPQHF	TGCGCCAGCAGCTTGGGGGGCAATAGCAATCAGCCCCAGCATTTT
TRBV18	TRBJ2-3	NA	NA	CASSPQPKDTQYF	TGTGCCAGCTCACCACAGCCGAAAGATACGCAGTATTTT
TRBV7-9	TRBJ2-1	TRBD2	NA	CASSVGLAVYNEQFF	TGTGCCAGCAGCGTAGGACTAGCGGTCTACAATGAGCAGTTCTTC
TRBV11-1	TRBJ2-5	TRBD1	few	CASSQGQGPQETQYF	TGTGCCAGCAGCCAAGGACAGGGTCCGCAAGAGACCCAGTACTTC